These 4 T cell receptor beta chains came from one sample sequenced in a study of blood T cell repertoires in COVID-19. Clones were read by immunoSEQ multiplex PCR, and TCRdb kept only the in-frame ones, dropping some. The sample comprises about 240,000 clones, roughly 85% of which are singletons, and 5% to 6.5% rests with the top ten. Material: peripheral blood. These receptors all come from a man over 45 with COVID-19, enrolled during active disease.

The chain links TRBV6-2 or TRBV6-3 to TRBJ1-4; 7 bases map to TRBD1. V gave up 5 bases and J gave up 0 bases; unmatched junction bases: 3. The CDR3 has 15 residues. CDR1 and CDR2 from the germline V gene are MNHEY and SVGEGT. CDR3 bases: TGTGCCAGCAGTCCAGGGGGAGCAACTAATGAAAAACTGTTTTTT. It encodes CASSPGGATNEKLFF.

The chain couples TRBV3-1 (or the pseudogene TRBV3-2) to TRBJ1-2; 10 bases are a match to TRBD1. Germline assignment: CDR1 LGHDT and CDR2 YNNKEL (reference sequence). The CDR3 totals 17 residues. V was clipped by 3 bases and J by 4 bases; unmatched bases: 11. The CDR3 region is CASSQSAGTGATYGYTF. Written as DNA, the CDR3 is TGTGCCAGCAGCCAGTCAGCCGGGACAGGGGCGACCTATGGCTACACCTTC.

The V call is TRBV7-8, the J call TRBJ1-3; 7 bases match TRBD1. Unmatched junction bases numbered 10, after V lost 2 bases and J lost 3 bases. There are 17 residues in the CDR3. CDR1 is SGHVS and CDR2 is FQNEAQ in the germline V gene. The CDR3 bases are TGTGCCAGCAGCTTATACCTCAGGGGGAGTAGTGGAAACACCATATATTTT. Protein: CASSLYLRGSSGNTIYF.

Only one count was recorded for this clone. The CDR3 protein is CASRADRGGYSNQPQHF. CDR3 DNA: TGTGCCAGTAGGGCGGACAGGGGAGGATATAGCAATCAGCCCCAGCATTTT. The J gene is TRBJ1-5, the V gene TRBV19; TRBD1 matches at 9 bases. Germline values: CDR1 LNHDA, CDR2 SQIVND (reference sequence). V shed 6 bases, J shed 0 bases, and the junction held 9 bases outside the gene matches. This CDR3 region has 17 residues.